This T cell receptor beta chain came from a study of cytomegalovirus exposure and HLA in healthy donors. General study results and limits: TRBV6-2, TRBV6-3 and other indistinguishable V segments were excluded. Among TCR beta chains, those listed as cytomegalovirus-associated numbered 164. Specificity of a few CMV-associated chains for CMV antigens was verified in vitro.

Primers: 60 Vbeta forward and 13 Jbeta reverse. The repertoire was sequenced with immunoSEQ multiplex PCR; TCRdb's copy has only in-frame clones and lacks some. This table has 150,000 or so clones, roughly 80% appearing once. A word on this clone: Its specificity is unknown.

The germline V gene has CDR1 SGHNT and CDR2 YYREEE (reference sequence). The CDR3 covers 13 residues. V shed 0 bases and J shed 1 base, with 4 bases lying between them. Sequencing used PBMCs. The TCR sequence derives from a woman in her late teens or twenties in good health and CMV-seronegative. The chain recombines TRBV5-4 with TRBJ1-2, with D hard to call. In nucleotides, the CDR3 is TGTGCCAGCAGCTTGGACAGTAACTATGGCTACACCTTC. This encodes CASSLDSNYGYTF.